The 16 T cell receptor beta chains reported below all come from one sample, sequenced in a study of blood T cell repertoires in COVID-19. TCRdb's copy holds only in-frame clones and misses some; the assay was immunoSEQ multiplex PCR. The data hold about 160,000 clones, with 65% to 85% observed a single time. The sample was PBMCs or T cells enriched from blood (not recorded which). These receptors were taken from a woman in her forties or fifties in a cohort exposed to, infected with or recovered from COVID-19 (not recorded which).

The chain carries TRBV2 and TRBJ1-3; a weak D match, TRBD1 (6 bases). V was trimmed by 5 bases and J by 0 bases, leaving 14 bases between them. The CDR3 is made up of 16 amino acids. Germline assignment: CDR1 SNHLY and CDR2 FYNNEI. The CDR3 bases are TGTGCCAGCAGTCTGGACAGTAATCGCTCTGGAAACACCATATATTTT. Translating gives CASSLDSNRSGNTIYF.

The rearrangement links TRBV2 to TRBJ1-6, with 9 bases matching TRBD1. With 11 bases clipped from V and 6 bases from J, the junction kept 5 bases outside the gene matches. CDR1 is SNHLY and CDR2 is FYNNEI in the germline V gene. CDR3 length: 13 amino acids. CDR3 in amino acids: CAEGQGTNSPLHF. CDR3 DNA: TGTGCCGAAGGACAGGGGACTAATTCACCCCTCCACTTT.

V and J are TRBV5-4 and TRBJ2-5, with 8 nucleotides matching TRBD2. The CDR3 is made up of 14 amino acids. Losses at the gene ends were 7 bases for V and 2 bases for J; bases not matched to a gene: 7. CDR1 is SGHNT and CDR2 is YYREEE in the germline V gene (reference sequence). The CDR3 loop is CASGPGGSQETQYF. CDR3 sequence (DNA): TGTGCCAGCGGTCCGGGAGGGTCTCAAGAGACCCAGTACTTC.

The V and J genes are TRBV27 and TRBJ1-1; D perhaps matches TRBD1 (6 bases). V was pared by 6 bases and J by 0 bases, with 11 bases between. This CDR3 spans 14 amino acids. The germline V gene has CDR1 MNHEY and CDR2 SMNVEV (reference sequence). This CDR3 is CASSQTGMNTEAFF. In DNA form, the CDR3 reads TGTGCCAGCAGCCAAACAGGGATGAACACTGAAGCTTTCTTT.

The chain carries TRBV19 and TRBJ1-3; 9 bases agree with TRBD1. Germline assignment: CDR1 LNHDA and CDR2 SQIVND (reference sequence). After removal of 4 bases from V and 3 bases from J, the junction contained 4 bases not matched to a gene. The CDR3 is made up of 15 amino acids. CDR3 in DNA: TGTGCCAGTAGTACACAGGGGGCGCGTGGAAACACCATATATTTT. Encoded protein: CASSTQGARGNTIYF.

The J gene is TRBJ2-7, the V gene TRBV29-1; 7 bases fit TRBD1. This CDR3 comprises 14 residues. Germline CDR1 and CDR2: SQVTM and ANQGSEA. Trimming took 4 bases from V and 6 from J; bases not matched to a gene: 12. This CDR3 reads CSVGYDRDSGEQYF. Written as DNA, the CDR3 is TGCAGCGTTGGATACGACAGGGACAGTGGCGAGCAGTACTTC.

The chain links TRBV7-8 to TRBJ1-2; D unresolved. From germline, CDR1 is SGHVS and CDR2 FQNEAQ. The CDR3 totals 16 residues. Trimming stripped 3 bases from V and 4 bases from J, with 18 bases between. The CDR3 nucleotides read TGTGCCAGCAGCTTCTTATCCCCGATAGATGGCTATGGCTACACCTTC. This sequence encodes CASSFLSPIDGYGYTF.

The J gene is TRBJ1-1, the V gene TRBV6-1; TRBD1 agrees at 8 bases. This CDR3 comprises 14 residues. CDR1 is MNHNS, CDR2 SASEGT, per germline. Unmatched junction bases numbered 0, after V lost 3 bases and J lost 0 bases. The chain's CDR3 is CASSEGQVNTEAFF. DNA for the CDR3: TGTGCCAGCAGTGAGGGACAGGTGAACACTGAAGCTTTCTTT.

The chain joins TRBV29-1 to TRBJ2-1; D uncertain. Per germline, CDR1 SQVTM and CDR2 ANQGSEA. Trimming removed 4 bases at V and 0 bases at J, with 10 bases between. This CDR3 region has 14 residues. CDR3 sequence reads: CSVGWPSSYNEQFF. The DNA for the CDR3 is TGCAGCGTTGGTTGGCCAAGCTCCTACAATGAGCAGTTCTTC.

This chain uses TRBV19 with TRBJ1-6; 9 bases align to TRBD1. CDR1 LNHDA and CDR2 SQIVND come from the germline V gene (reference sequence). This CDR3 has 17 residues. The V gene end was trimmed by 4 bases and the J gene end by 6 bases; junction bases not matched to a gene: 10. The CDR3 protein is CASSTDRGGTANSPLHF. The DNA of the CDR3 is TGTGCCAGTAGTACCGACAGGGGGGGAACGGCTAATTCACCCCTCCACTTT.

The gene calls are TRBV7-9 and TRBJ1-1; D call uncertain. V lost 0 bases to trimming and J lost 8 bases, with 13 bases between them. This CDR3 has 14 residues. From germline, CDR1 is SEHNR and CDR2 FQNEAQ (reference sequence). The chain's CDR3 is CASSLAAEWSEAFF. In DNA, the CDR3 is TGTGCCAGCAGCTTAGCGGCAGAATGGTCGGAAGCTTTCTTT.

The V call is TRBV18, the J call TRBJ2-3; tentatively, D is TRBD1 (5 bases). CDR1 is KGHSH and CDR2 is LQKENI in the germline V gene. V gave up 3 bases and J gave up 0 bases, with 10 bases separating them. CDR3 length: 15 residues. This chain's CDR3 is CASSPTTASTDTQYF. DNA for the CDR3: TGTGCCAGCTCACCTACGACAGCTAGCACAGATACGCAGTATTTT.

The V and J genes are TRBV19 and TRBJ2-7; 7 positions match TRBD2. V lost 5 bases, J lost 5 bases, and 9 bases stayed unmatched. The CDR3 is made up of 14 amino acids. Germline lookup yields CDR1 LNHDA and CDR2 SQIVND (reference sequence). The CDR3 DNA sequence: TGTGCCAGTAGTCCGGCGGGAGATTTCGACGAGCAGTACTTC. Translated: CASSPAGDFDEQYF.

The chain employs TRBV28 and TRBJ1-2; unclear D gene. V was trimmed by 1 base and J by 4 bases, leaving 10 bases between them. The CDR3 runs to 14 residues. CDR1 is MDHEN and CDR2 is SYDVKM in the germline V gene. CDR3 DNA sequence: TGTGCCAGCAGTTTATCCCCCACTTTCTATGGCTACACCTTC. It encodes CASSLSPTFYGYTF.

The chain recombines TRBV19 with TRBJ1-3, with D unresolved. Deletions cut 7 bases from V and 2 bases from J, with 12 bases between. The CDR3 loop spans 14 amino acids. Germline V gene lookup returns CDR1 LNHDA and CDR2 SQIVND (reference sequence). The CDR3 DNA sequence: TGTGCCAGTACCCCCGCGGGCGCTGGAAACACCATATATTTT. This codes for CASTPAGAGNTIYF.

The chain couples TRBV7-2 to TRBJ2-7, with D unresolved. V lost 1 base and J 0 bases, leaving 10 bases between the germline ends. This CDR3 comprises 15 residues. Looked up from germline, CDR1 is SGHTA and CDR2 is FQGNSA. The CDR3 nucleotides read TGTGCCAGCAGCTTAGGGCTAGGAATCTCCTACGAGCAGTACTTC. As protein: CASSLGLGISYEQYF. The entire variable domain, with the rest obtained from reference TRBV7-2 and TRBJ2-7, is as follows: GAGVSQSPSNKVTEKGKDVELRCDPISGHTALYWYRQSLGQGLEFLIYFQGNSAPDKSGLPSDRFSAERTGGSVSTLTIQRTQQEDSAVYLCASSLGLGISYEQYFGPGTRLTVT.